What follows are 10 T cell receptor beta chains derived from one specimen sequenced in a study of T cells in women clearing cervical HPV infection (dated 2018 in TCRdb). Library preparation was by the immunoSEQ multiplex PCR assay. TCRdb retrieved this table from immuneACCESS and kept in-frame rearrangements only. Not all clones are present; in checked studies, unresolved V genes account for under half, and no reason is known for the remainder. This sample's table has entries for more than 40,000 clones. Together, the top ten hold approximately 1% of the sample. Sequenced: blood buffy coat. The receptors come from a woman between 18 and 70 years old with a cervical HPV16 infection that either progressed to CIN3+ or cleared (not recorded which).

The CDR3 protein is CASSPERYARGQTYEQYF. CDR3 DNA, as far as it was read: TGCGCCAGCAGCCCCGAGAGGTACGCACGAGGACAGACCTACGAG. V gene TRBV4-1 combines with J gene TRBJ2-7; possible D gene TRBD1, 6 bases. The read ends 3 residues early relative to the CDR3; the germline J gene fills the gap. From germline, CDR1 is MGHRA and CDR2 YSYEKL. This CDR3 is built from 18 residues. Trimming left V 4 bases short and J 2 bases short, with 24 bases between.

Note on this clone: The read is 3 residues too short to cover the CDR3 end, so that end is filled in from the germline J gene. The chain is built from TRBV5-4 and TRBJ2-5; D uncertain. Germline CDR1 reads SGHNT; CDR2 reads YYREEE (reference sequence). V lost 4 bases and J 2 bases, leaving 12 bases between the germline ends. The CDR3 length is 14 residues. The sequenced part of the CDR3 DNA is TGTGCCAGCAGCGCTTGGGCAGAGCAAGAGACC. Amino acid sequence: CASSAWAEQET. The CDR3, in full, reads CASSAWAEQETQYF.

Turning to this clone: Read coverage stops 3 residues before the CDR3 terminus; the germline J gene supplies the remainder. Within the sample, other DNA sequences also encode this same CDR3. V is TRBV7-2 and J is TRBJ1-2, with 8 bases aligning to TRBD1. V was pared by 5 bases and J by 6 bases, with 5 bases of the junction left unmatched. Germline V gives CDR1 SGHTA, CDR2 FQGNSA. The CDR3 consists of 13 residues. CDR3 sequence reads: CASSPDRGHGYTF. CDR3 bases read: TGTGCCAGCAGCCCCGACAGGGGACATGGC.

As for this clone: Coverage ceases 3 residues before the CDR3 finishes, and the germline J gene fills in the end. This chain uses TRBV19 with TRBJ2-7, with D unclear. The CDR3 is 16 amino acids. The germline V gene encodes CDR1 LNHDA and CDR2 SQIVND (reference sequence). Trimming left V 1 base short and J 1 base short, with 14 bases between. The covered CDR3 bases are TGTGCCAGTAGTATAGGGTCCGGGTCCGTGTCCTACGAG. It codes for CASSIGSGSVSYE. The complete CDR3 protein is CASSIGSGSVSYEQYF.

The CDR3 bases that were read are TGTGCCAGTAGTCGGCAGGACAGAACCTACGAC. This gives the protein CASSRQDRTYD. From start to end, the CDR3 is CASSRQDRTYDYTF. The gene calls are TRBV19 and TRBJ1-2; TRBD1 is a possible D gene (6 bases). Coverage ceases 3 residues before the CDR3 finishes, and the germline J gene fills in the end. The germline CDR1 and CDR2 sequences are LNHDA and SQIVND (reference sequence). CDR3 length equals 14 residues.

Concerning this clone itself: The read finishes 3 residues shy of the CDR3 end, and the germline J gene is used to complete it. This chain links TRBV5-6 with TRBJ1-2; no definite D call. The V gene's germline CDR1 is SGHDT and CDR2 YYEEEE. The V end was cut by 2 bases, the J end by 7 bases, with 9 bases between. This CDR3 is built from 12 residues. This CDR3 is CASSFSAGGYTF. The DNA read from the CDR3 is TGTGCCAGCAGCTTTTCCGCGGGTGGC.

Comments on this clone: The read stops 3 residues short of the end of the CDR3; the missing end is completed from the germline J gene. This chain joins TRBV11-2 and TRBJ1-4; D is perhaps TRBD1 (5 bases). Germline lookup yields CDR1 SGHAT and CDR2 FQNNGV. This CDR3 comprises 14 residues. V gave up 5 bases and J gave up 0 bases, with 7 bases separating them. The CDR3 reads CASSRTSTNEKLFF. CDR3 DNA, as far as it was read: TGTGCCAGCAGCCGGACATCAACTAATGAAAAA.

As concerns this clone: The sequence runs out 3 residues before the end of the CDR3; the remainder is reconstructed from the germline J gene. The chain combines TRBV2 with TRBJ2-5; 7 bases map to TRBD1. This CDR3 has 15 amino acids. Germline CDR1 reads SNHLY; CDR2 reads FYNNEI. The V and J ends lost 4 bases and 1 base, in that order; junction bases with no gene match: 6. The covered CDR3 bases are TGTGCCAGCAGTGGTAGGGGGCGGTCCCAAGAGACC. Amino acid sequence: CASSGRGRSQET. The whole CDR3 sequence reads CASSGRGRSQETQYF.

In regard to this clone: The read is 3 residues too short to cover the CDR3 end, so that end is filled in from the germline J gene. The chain couples TRBV7-3 to TRBJ1-2; D gene unclear. CDR1 SGHTA and CDR2 FQGTGA come from the germline V gene. CDR3 length: 15 amino acids. CDR3 region: CASSPRPVPSDDYTF. The part of the CDR3 DNA that was read is TGTGCCAGCAGTCCCCGGCCGGTACCCAGCGATGAC.

For this clone: The CDR3 is cut off 3 residues early in the read; its end comes from the germline J gene. The V and J genes are TRBV28 and TRBJ2-7; D uncertain. Looked up from germline, CDR1 is MDHEN and CDR2 is SYDVKM. The V gene lost 3 bases and the J gene lost 6 bases, with 6 bases spanning the gap. The length of the CDR3 is 11 residues. CDR3 loop: CASSFSGEQYF. The CDR3 bases that were read are TGTGCCAGCAGTTTCTCAGGCGAG.